One sample yielded the 10 T cell receptor beta chains listed below, sequenced in a study of cytomegalovirus exposure and HLA in healthy donors. The study ran its PCR with 60 Vbeta and 13 Jbeta primers. Only in-frame clones appear in the TCRdb table, and some are missing; sequencing was by immunoSEQ multiplex PCR. The sample shows approximately 60,000 clones, and more than 5% sits with its ten largest clones. Material: PBMCs. These TCRs come from a man aged 25 to 40 in good health and CMV-seropositive.

CDR3 nucleotide sequence: TGTGCCAGCAGCCCCCGTACGGTGAACACTGAAGCTTTCTTT. Its translation: CASSPRTVNTEAFF. V and J are TRBV9 and TRBJ1-1; D gene ambiguous. This CDR3 region has 14 residues. The germline CDR1 and CDR2 sequences are SGDLS and YYNGEE. Between the trimmed V and J ends, which lost 4 bases and 0 bases, there was a span of 10 bases.

The chain is built from TRBV4-1 and TRBJ2-5; the D gene is possibly TRBD2 (6 bases). Deletions cut 0 bases from V and 1 base from J, with 9 bases between. In germline, CDR1 is MGHRA, CDR2 YSYEKL. The CDR3 covers 15 residues. The CDR3 reads CASSQDAGSQETQYF. CDR3 nucleotide sequence: TGCGCCAGCAGCCAAGATGCGGGGTCCCAAGAGACCCAGTACTTC.

The chain recombines TRBV11-2 with TRBJ2-7, with 9 bases matching TRBD1. After removal of 4 bases from V and 5 bases from J, the junction contained 6 bases not matched to a gene. The germline gives CDR1 SGHAT, CDR2 FQNNGV. CDR3 size: 14 residues. The DNA for the CDR3 is TGTGCCAGCAGCTGGAGGACAGGGGAAAACGAGCAGTACTTC. Its protein product is CASSWRTGENEQYF.

The CDR3 DNA sequence: TGTGCCAGTAGTGTTGTCGGGGGAGATACGCAGTATTTT. This translates into CASSVVGGDTQYF. The rearrangement joins TRBV19 to TRBJ2-3; TRBD2 might be the D (6 bases). V lost 5 bases and J lost 5, with 11 bases in between. CDR1 is LNHDA and CDR2 is SQIVND in the germline V gene (reference sequence). CDR3 size: 13 residues.

The chain uses TRBV19 and TRBJ1-4, with D perhaps TRBD1 (5 bases). The V end was cut by 3 bases, the J end by 5 bases, with 13 bases between. The CDR3 is 15 amino acids. The germline V gene has CDR1 LNHDA and CDR2 SQIVND (reference sequence). CDR3 nucleotide sequence: TGTGCCAGTAGTATTGGGGCACCAGGGAATGAAAAACTGTTTTTT. This encodes CASSIGAPGNEKLFF.

V gene TRBV4-2 combines with J gene TRBJ2-7; a weak D match, TRBD1 (5 bases). The CDR3 is made up of 15 amino acids. The ends were cut back, 2 bases at V and 5 bases at J, with 16 bases in the middle. The germline gives CDR1 LGHNA, CDR2 YNFKEQ. The CDR3 reads CASSQQKPQVDEQYF. DNA of the CDR3: TGTGCCAGCAGCCAACAAAAACCACAGGTGGACGAGCAGTACTTC.

The chain has TRBV29-1 and TRBJ2-7, with 7 bases lining up with TRBD2. The CDR3 has 12 residues. The V and J ends lost 7 bases and 7 bases, in that order; junction bases with no gene match: 10. Germline CDR1 and CDR2: SQVTM and ANQGSEA. The CDR3 DNA reads TGCAGCGGGCGTCGGGGGGACGGGGAGCAGTACTTC. Protein sequence: CSGRRGDGEQYF.

CDR3 nucleotide sequence: TGTGCCAGCAGTGACTCCGAAGGGGACACAGATACGCAGTATTTT. It codes for CASSDSEGDTDTQYF. The chain is built from TRBV6-4 and TRBJ2-3, with D tentatively TRBD1 (5 bases). Germline CDR1 MRHNA, CDR2 SNTAGT. V lost 0 bases to trimming and J lost 2 bases, with 9 bases between them. This CDR3 comprises 15 residues.

The J gene is TRBJ1-1, the V gene TRBV7-3; 9 bases are shared with TRBD1. The V gene end was trimmed by 5 bases and the J gene end by 5 bases; junction bases not matched to a gene: 3. Germline lookup yields CDR1 SGHTA and CDR2 FQGTGA. This CDR3 has 13 residues. CDR3 region: CASSPTGGTEAFF. The CDR3 DNA is TGTGCCAGCAGCCCGACAGGGGGGACTGAAGCTTTCTTT. The complete variable domain, with remaining parts taken from reference TRBV7-3 and TRBJ1-1, reads GAGVSQTPSNKVTEKGKYVELRCDPISGHTALYWYRQSLGQGPEFLIYFQGTGAADDSGLPNDRFFAVRPEGSVSTLKIQRTERGDSAVYLCASSPTGGTEAFFGQGTRLTVV.

The CDR3 spells CASSPGGSYNEQFF. In DNA form, the CDR3 reads TGTGCCAGCAGTCCAGGGGGCTCCTACAATGAGCAGTTCTTC. This sequence joins TRBV25-1 and TRBJ2-1; 7 bases match TRBD1. V was pared by 5 bases and J by 0 bases, with 1 base of the junction left unmatched. Per the germline V gene, CDR1 is MGHDK and CDR2 is SYGVNS. This CDR3 comprises 14 residues.